This T cell receptor (beta chain) comes out of a study of blood T cells in healthy people across ages. The germline V and J ends were trimmed by 5 bases and 7 bases, with 11 bases remaining between them. Germline V CDR1 and CDR2: KGHDR, SFDVKD. This CDR3 has 12 amino acids. A second PCR, run for roughly 6 to 11 cycles, used a sample-barcoded 5' primer plus a J-beta primer mix. The template-switch adaptor was a 5' adaptor with 12 random nucleotides. It tagged each cDNA molecule. TCRdb re-called the 5' RACE reads through MiXCR, storing one row per CDR3 protein. The table has 1.5 million to 2 million distinct CDR3 sequences, 40% to 55% seen once. Total RNA was isolated from each sample in quantities of at least 6 micrograms. This clonotype has just one count.

The V and J genes are TRBV24-1 and TRBJ2-7; D gene uncertain. The sample comprised blood. This TCR was recovered from a woman aged 40 to 50 in good health. The CDR3 reads CATSARINEQYF. In DNA, the CDR3 is TGTGCCACCAGTGCTCGTATCAATGAGCAGTACTTC.